This TCR beta chain emerged from a study of vaccination and CD4 T cells after COVID-19. About this clonotype itself: The antigen is undetermined.

Time point reported: late sampling 161 to 241 days after vaccination in three convalescent patients. The study's findings and limits: Relatively few convalescent patients and no early post-infection timepoints were analyzed.

TCRdb reanalysed the PCR reads using MiXCR and keeps one entry per CDR3 protein. The repertoire consists of about 40,000 distinct CDR3 sequences, with approximately 40% occurring once and the leading ten covering under 6.5%. From germline, CDR1 is MNHNS and CDR2 SASEGT. V was trimmed by 6 bases and J by 4 bases, leaving 18 bases between them. This CDR3 has 15 amino acids. The material was CD4+ T cells from blood, obtained about 7 months after SARS-CoV-2 vaccination. The chain combines TRBV6-1 with TRBJ1-2; weak D call: TRBD1 (6 bases). The sequence was obtained from a human donor who had recovered from COVID-19. CDR3 in amino acids: CASRTETGFFYGYTF. Written as DNA, the CDR3 is TGTGCCAGCAGAACAGAAACAGGGTTTTTCTATGGCTACACCTTC.